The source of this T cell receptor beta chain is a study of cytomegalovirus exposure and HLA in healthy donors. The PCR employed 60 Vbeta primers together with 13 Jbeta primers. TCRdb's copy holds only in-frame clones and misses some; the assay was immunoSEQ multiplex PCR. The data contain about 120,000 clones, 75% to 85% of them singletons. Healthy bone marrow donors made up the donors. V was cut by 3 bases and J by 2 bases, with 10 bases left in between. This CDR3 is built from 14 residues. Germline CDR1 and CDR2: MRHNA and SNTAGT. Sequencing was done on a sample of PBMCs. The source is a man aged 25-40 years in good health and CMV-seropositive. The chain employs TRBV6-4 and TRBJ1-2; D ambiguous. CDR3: CASSEGGRNYGYTF. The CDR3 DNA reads TGTGCCAGCAGTGAAGGAGGCAGAAACTATGGCTACACCTTC.